This entry is about one T cell receptor beta chain. Its matching antigen is unknown. These data belong to a study of cytomegalovirus exposure and HLA in healthy donors. Overall study context: Approximately 77 million unique TCRs from HLA-typed donors were held in an early release of data.

This CDR3 contains 13 residues. Trimming took 3 bases from V and 1 from J; bases not matched to a gene: 0. CDR1 is SQVTM and CDR2 is ANQGSEA in the germline V gene. 13 Jbeta primers and 60 Vbeta primers were used for the PCR. Method: immunoSEQ multiplex PCR; TCRdb's copy keeps in-frame clones and lacks some. The sample holds 75,000 to 95,000 clones, 70% to 85% seen once. General study findings and limits: As a later analysis showed, a missense DCLRE1C variant was linked to trimming of TCR beta V- and J-genes. In vitro confirmation showed a few CMV-associated chains to be CMV antigen specific.

This sequence originates from a human donor in good health. The specimen sequenced was PBMCs. J is TRBJ2-3 and V is TRBV29-1; 8 positions match TRBD2. CDR3 amino acids: CSVERGGTDTQYF. Written as DNA, the CDR3 is TGCAGCGTTGAGCGGGGGGGCACAGATACGCAGTATTTT.